This passage covers 9 T cell receptor beta chains from one sample sequenced in a study of blood T cell repertoires in COVID-19. Here immunoSEQ multiplex PCR was the method, and the copy in TCRdb shows in-frame clones only, minus some. Of 250,000 to 300,000 clones listed, about 89% are singletons. Sample: peripheral blood. Receptors originate from a man between 50 and 59 years old with acute or convalescent COVID-19.

The gene calls are TRBV15 and TRBJ1-1; no clear D. V was cut by 7 bases and J by 1 base, with 10 bases left in between. Germline lookup yields CDR1 LNHNV and CDR2 YYDKDF (reference sequence). The CDR3 runs 13 residues. CDR3 residues: CATNEGSNTEAFF. DNA of the CDR3: TGTGCCACCAATGAGGGATCGAACACTGAAGCTTTCTTT.

This chain joins TRBV7-8 and TRBJ2-1, with a weak D call TRBD2 (6 bases). Trimming took off 1 base at V and 7 bases at J, with 20 bases between the two ends. The CDR3 extends over 17 amino acids. Per the germline V gene, CDR1 is SGHVS and CDR2 is FQNEAQ. CDR3 nucleotides: TGTGCCAGCAGCTTAGGGTGGGGGGACTTATCTTGGAATGAGCAGTTCTTC. As protein: CASSLGWGDLSWNEQFF.

A word on this clone: The sample carries other DNA sequences with the same CDR3. The chain employs TRBV12-3 or TRBV12-4 and TRBJ2-7; D possibly corresponds to TRBD1 (5 bases). The V end was cut by 2 bases, the J end by 3 bases, with 5 bases between. The CDR3 has 12 amino acids. This CDR3 reads CASSLTGYEQYF. The CDR3 region has the DNA TGTGCCAGCAGTTTAACAGGCTACGAGCAGTACTTC.

CDR3 amino acids: CASSVDAAGVIGTQYF. CDR3 in DNA: TGTGCCAGCAGCGTAGATGCAGCGGGGGTTATAGGTACGCAGTATTTT. V and J are TRBV9 and TRBJ2-3, with 8 bases identical to TRBD2. Germline V gene data show CDR1 as SGDLS and CDR2 as YYNGEE. The CDR3 is 16 residues long. V was clipped by 0 bases and J by 8 bases; unmatched bases: 11.

The chain employs TRBV5-8 and TRBJ1-5; 7 nucleotides line up with TRBD1. The CDR3 totals 15 residues. Trimming took 5 bases from V and 5 from J; bases not matched to a gene: 10. Germline values: CDR1 SGHTS, CDR2 YDEGEE. The DNA of the CDR3 is TGTGCCAGCAGTTTTTTGGACAGGTGGGATCAGCCCCAGCATTTT. Translated: CASSFLDRWDQPQHF.

This sequence joins TRBV3-1 (or the pseudogene TRBV3-2) and TRBJ2-2; possible D gene TRBD1, 6 bases. V shed 4 bases and J shed 4 bases, with 10 bases lying between them. The germline gives CDR1 LGHDT, CDR2 YNNKEL (reference sequence). This CDR3 has 14 amino acids. CDR3 sequence: CASSLRGSTGELFF. CDR3 DNA: TGTGCCAGCAGCCTAAGGGGGTCCACCGGGGAGCTGTTTTTT.

The rearrangement joins TRBV11-3 to TRBJ2-2; 12 nucleotides align to TRBD2. Germline V CDR1 and CDR2: SGHNT, YENEEA. V shed 1 base and J 3 bases; nucleotides not matched to a gene: 0. This CDR3 has 16 residues. The CDR3 nucleotides read TGTGCCAGCAGCTTAGGACTAGCGGGGGACACCGGGGAGCTGTTTTTT. This gives the protein CASSLGLAGDTGELFF.

The V and J genes are TRBV9 and TRBJ2-3, with 12 bases lining up with TRBD2. Germline V gene data show CDR1 as SGDLS and CDR2 as YYNGEE. V shed 0 bases and J 1 base; nucleotides not matched to a gene: 6. The CDR3 length is 18 residues. The CDR3 spells CASSVAQTSGGRTDTQYF. CDR3 DNA sequence: TGTGCCAGCAGCGTAGCCCAGACTAGCGGGGGCCGCACAGATACGCAGTATTTT.

This chain links TRBV4-1 with TRBJ1-5; D uncertain. The CDR3 has 16 residues. Germline V gene lookup returns CDR1 MGHRA and CDR2 YSYEKL. V lost 3 bases and J lost 4, with 16 bases in between. The chain's CDR3 is CASSHRPRTFNQPQHF. The CDR3 DNA is TGCGCCAGCAGCCATAGACCTAGAACTTTTAATCAGCCCCAGCATTTT.